The sequence of this T cell receptor beta chain was determined in a study of T cell changes during pregnancy in multiple sclerosis. Trimming left V 3 bases short and J 2 bases short, with 13 bases between. Germline V gene sequence: CDR1 SGHNT, CDR2 YENEEA. The length of the CDR3 is 15 residues. Only in-frame clones appear in the TCRdb table, and some are missing; sequencing was by immunoSEQ multiplex PCR. The sample records approximately 35,000 clones, under 95% being singletons. The gene calls are TRBV11-3 and TRBJ2-5; the D gene is possibly TRBD2 (5 bases). This specimen was CD4+ T cells from peripheral blood mononuclear cells, taken in the second trimester of pregnancy. The sequence was obtained from a female donor in good health, enrolled as a control in a pregnancy study. CDR3 sequence: CASSFYLTGQETQYF. Here the CDR3 DNA reads TGTGCCAGCAGCTTTTACCTCACGGGACAAGAGACCCAGTACTTC. The complete variable domain, with remaining parts taken from reference TRBV11-3 and TRBJ2-5, reads EAGVVQSPRYKIIEKKQPVAFWCNPISGHNTLYWYLQNLGQGPELLIRYENEEAVDDSQLPKDRFSAERLKGVDSTLKIQPAELGDSAVYLCASSFYLTGQETQYFGPGTRLLVL.